The rows below give T cell receptor beta chains drawn from one sample of a study of beta chain features in type 1 diabetes. Sequencing used immunoSEQ multiplex PCR; TCRdb keeps in-frame clones, though not all of them. The sample shows a few hundred thousand clones, 15% to 20% of them seen only once. Sequenced material: naive CD4+ T cells from blood. All receptors derive from a man aged 25 to 40 with type 1 diabetes. Both conserved end residues are part of each CDR3. A D gene is named only where the DNA matches it firmly. Clone size is not always given. Where it is, it says once, few, many or a class for expanded clones.

>TRBV30|few|NA|TRBJ1-5
TGTGCCTGGAGCGACGGGACGGTCTATCAGCCCCAGCATTTT
CAWSDGTVYQPQHF
>TRBV2|NA|NA|TRBJ2-1
TGTGCCAGCAGTGTCTACAATGAGCAGTTCTTC
CASSVYNEQFF
>TRBV4-1|NA|TRBD2|TRBJ2-1
TGCGCCAGCAGCCAAGCTACTAGCGGGAGGGTGGTCTACAATGAGCAGTTCTTC
CASSQATSGRVVYNEQFF
>TRBV30|NA|TRBD1|TRBJ1-3
TGTGCCTGGCGACAGGGGCGAAACACCATATATTTT
CAWRQGRNTIYF
>TRBV15|NA|TRBD2|TRBJ2-3
TGTGCCACCAGCAGAAAATTTACTAGCGGAGTCACAGATACGCAGTATTTT
CATSRKFTSGVTDTQYF
>TRBV25-1|NA|NA|TRBJ2-7
TGTGCCAGCAGTGATCCGGGCAGTTCCTACGAGCAGTACTTC
CASSDPGSSYEQYF
>TRBV28|NA|NA|TRBJ2-3
TGTGCCAGCAGTCCCCCCGGTCTCACAGATACGCAGTATTTT
CASSPPGLTDTQYF
>TRBV1|NA|NA|TRBJ2-6
TGCACCAGCAGCCAACCCAGGACATACTCTGGGGCCAACGTCCTGACTTTC
CTSSQPRTYSGANVLTF
>TRBV5-1|few|NA|TRBJ2-3
TGCGCCAGCAGCTTGGGGAGGACCGATTCGGCGGATACGCAGTATTTT
CASSLGRTDSADTQYF
>TRBV7-2|NA|TRBD2|TRBJ2-1
TGTGCCAGCAGCTCCAAAGCGGGAGCCTACAATGAGCAGTTCTTC
CASSSKAGAYNEQFF
>TRBV7-9|NA|NA|TRBJ2-1
TGTGCCAGCAGCCCCCCATCCTACAATGAGCAGTTCTTC
CASSPPSYNEQFF
>TRBV6-5|few|TRBD1|TRBJ1-2
TGTGCCAGCACCAGGACAGGGACTAACTATGGCTACACCTTC
CASTRTGTNYGYTF
>TRBV7-9|NA|TRBD2|TRBJ2-3
TGTGCCAGCAGCTATTATAGGCTAGCGGGAGACACAGATACGCAGTATTTT
CASSYYRLAGDTDTQYF
>TRBV25-1|NA|TRBD1|TRBJ1-5
TGTGCCAGCGGGGACAGAGGCCTTCAGCCCCAGCATTTT
CASGDRGLQPQHF
>TRBV4-1|NA|NA|TRBJ1-5
TGCGCCAGCAGCCTACAGGGCATCAGTCAGCCCCAGCATTTT
CASSLQGISQPQHF
>TRBV5-4|few|NA|TRBJ2-3
TGTGCCAGCAAGGGGGAGCCTAGCACAGATACGCAGTATTTT
CASKGEPSTDTQYF
>TRBV27|few|NA|TRBJ2-7
TGTGCCAGCAGTCTCCGACAGACCGCCTACGAGCAGTACTTC
CASSLRQTAYEQYF
>TRBV29-1|few|NA|TRBJ2-2
TGCAGCGTTGAAGATCGCTTCCGACAGACCACCGGGGAGCTGTTTTTT
CSVEDRFRQTTGELFF
>TRBV7-6|NA|NA|TRBJ2-7
TGTGCCAGCAGCTTAGTGCGCGGATCGACCTACGAGCAGTACTTC
CASSLVRGSTYEQYF
>TRBV4-3|NA|NA|TRBJ2-5
TGCGCCAGCAGCCAAGATCGAGTTTTAGGGGAGACCCAGTACTTC
CASSQDRVLGETQYF
>TRBV28|few|TRBD2|TRBJ2-7
TGTGCCAGCAGTTTTGGCGGGAGTCGTTACGAGCAGTACTTC
CASSFGGSRYEQYF
>TRBV7-2|NA|NA|TRBJ2-2
TGTGCCAGCAGCTTCGGCGGCGCGAACACCGGGGAGCTGTTTTTT
CASSFGGANTGELFF
>TRBV30|NA|TRBD2|TRBJ2-5
TGTGCCTGGAGTTCAGGACTAGCGACACAAGAGACCCAGTACTTC
CAWSSGLATQETQYF
>TRBV10-3|NA|TRBD1|TRBJ2-7
TGTGCCATCAGTGAGTCGAAGGGGACAGGATCCTCCTACGAGCAGTACTTC
CAISESKGTGSSYEQYF
>TRBV15|NA|NA|TRBJ1-1
TGTGCCACCAGCAGAGTGAGCACTGAAGCTTTCTTT
CATSRVSTEAFF
>TRBV27|NA|NA|TRBJ2-5
TGTGCCAGCAGTTTATCGTACCAAGAGACCCAGTACTTC
CASSLSYQETQYF
>TRBV29-1|NA|NA|TRBJ2-1
TGCAGCGCCCCCAACCACCGCGATACATTGAGTGAGCAGTTCTTC
CSAPNHRDTLSEQFF
>TRBV7-9|few|NA|TRBJ2-1
TGTGCCAGCAGCTTACTCCAGGCGATTGAGCAGTTCTTC
CASSLLQAIEQFF
>TRBV20-1|few|TRBD2|TRBJ2-1
TGCAGTGGGGCGACTAGCGGCCCGCTCTTCTTC
CSGATSGPLFF
>TRBV30|NA|NA|TRBJ2-7
TGTGCCTGGACTAGCGTCCCCTACGAGCAGTACTTC
CAWTSVPYEQYF
>TRBV29-1|NA|NA|TRBJ1-2
TGCAGCGCCTCCCGGGACACCTATGGCTACACCTTC
CSASRDTYGYTF
>TRBV4-2|few|NA|TRBJ2-5
TGTGCCAGCAGCCCCGGGGGAGCCCAAGAGACCCAGTACTTC
CASSPGGAQETQYF
>TRBV9|NA|NA|TRBJ2-3
TGTGCCAGCAGCGTCAACTTGGCGAACACAGATACGCAGTATTTT
CASSVNLANTDTQYF
>TRBV30|NA|NA|TRBJ1-5
TGTGCCTGGAATCGGGTTATGGGCAATCAGCCCCAGCATTTT
CAWNRVMGNQPQHF
>TRBV15|NA|TRBD1|TRBJ1-1
TGTGCCACCAGCGGCGGACAGGGGGCGGGGAACACTGAAGCTTTCTTT
CATSGGQGAGNTEAFF
>TRBV5-4|NA|TRBD2|TRBJ2-7
TGTGCCAGCAGCCCCGGACTAGCGGGAACTGCGTACGAGCAGTACTTC
CASSPGLAGTAYEQYF
>TRBV25-1|NA|TRBD1|TRBJ1-2
TGTGCCAGCAGTGCAGGGGACAGGGTAGAGGGCTACACCTTC
CASSAGDRVEGYTF
>TRBV7-9|NA|TRBD1|TRBJ2-7
TGTGCCAGCAGCCCCTGGACAGGGGGAGGCGAGCAGTACTTC
CASSPWTGGGEQYF
>TRBV7-9|NA|NA|TRBJ1-5
TGTGCCAGCAGCCTCGGACGGACCAATCAGCCCCAGCATTTT
CASSLGRTNQPQHF
>TRBV7-9|NA|TRBD2|TRBJ2-1
TGTGCCAGCAGCTTACTTGCGGGAGCTTGGAATGAGCAGTTCTTC
CASSLLAGAWNEQFF
>TRBV27|few|NA|TRBJ2-7
TGTGCCAGCAGTTGGGCAGGGCAAGGCGAGCAGTACTTC
CASSWAGQGEQYF
>TRBV7-2|few|TRBD1|TRBJ2-7
TGTGCCAGCAGCTTTAGGGGACAGGGGTTAGACGAGCAGTACTTC
CASSFRGQGLDEQYF
>TRBV7-2|NA|TRBD1|TRBJ1-5
TGTGCCAGCAGCTACAGACTCCGGGACAGGGATCAGCCCCAGCATTTT
CASSYRLRDRDQPQHF
>TRBV28|NA|NA|TRBJ1-1
TGTGCCAGCAGTTCCCCCGGGGGTAACACTGAAGCTTTCTTT
CASSSPGGNTEAFF
>TRBV18|NA|NA|TRBJ2-1
TGTGCCAGCTCACCTGAAGGGGAGCAGTTCTTC
CASSPEGEQFF
>TRBV7-9|NA|TRBD2|TRBJ2-7
TGTGCCAGCAGCCCCGGACTAGCGGGCGTCTCCTACGAGCAGTACTTC
CASSPGLAGVSYEQYF
>TRBV6-5|few|TRBD2|TRBJ2-1
TGTGCCAGCAGTTACTCGACGGGGGGACGGAATGAGCAGTTCTTC
CASSYSTGGRNEQFF
>TRBV28|NA|TRBD2|TRBJ2-7
TGTGCCAGCAGTTCATTAGCGGGAGGAAACTACGAGCAGTACTTC
CASSSLAGGNYEQYF
>TRBV5-1|few|TRBD1|TRBJ2-5
TGCGCCAGCAGCTACGGACAGGGCCAAGAGACCCAGTACTTC
CASSYGQGQETQYF
>TRBV7-2|NA|NA|TRBJ2-3
TGTGCCAGCAGCTCCTCCGGGGGGCAGTATTTT
CASSSSGGQYF
>TRBV2|few|NA|TRBJ2-7
TGTGCCAGCAGTCCAGTATCCCACGAGCAGTACTTC
CASSPVSHEQYF
>TRBV2|NA|TRBD1|TRBJ2-6
TGTGCCAGCAGTCGACAGGGCTCTGGGGCCAACGTCCTGACTTTC
CASSRQGSGANVLTF
>TRBV29-1|NA|NA|TRBJ1-1
TGCAGCGTTGGTCCCCTTGGTAACTCGGGAGCTTTCTTT
CSVGPLGNSGAFF